The 12 T cell receptor beta chains in this list originate from one sample, sequenced in a study of CD8+ T cells in alopecia areata. The study team obtained lesional scalp punch biopsies and peripheral blood from alopecia areata patients. RNA was isolated and reverse transcribed to cDNA, the sequencing template. The assay was immunoSEQ multiplex PCR, and TCRdb's table has in-frame clones only and misses some. The sample lists fewer than 20,000 clones, about 70% occurring once. The source was skin, collected at week 0. These receptors were collected from a human donor with alopecia areata.

The gene calls are TRBV5-1 and TRBJ2-5; 10 nucleotides line up with TRBD2. Germline CDR1 is SGHRS and CDR2 is YFSETQ. Trimming cost V 2 bases and J 1 base; bases outside gene matches: 2. This CDR3 has 15 residues. CDR3 residues: CASSFTSGVQETQYF. CDR3 sequence (DNA): TGCGCCAGCAGCTTTACTAGCGGGGTCCAAGAGACCCAGTACTTC.

The J gene is TRBJ2-1, the V gene TRBV7-2; maybe TRBD2 (6 bases). In germline, CDR1 is SGHTA, CDR2 FQGNSA. V was trimmed by 5 bases and J by 9 bases, leaving 8 bases between them. This CDR3 has 11 amino acids. CDR3 bases: TGTGCCAGCAGCCGGAGGGGTGAGCAGTTCTTC. It translates to CASSRRGEQFF.

This chain links TRBV19 with TRBJ1-1; perhaps TRBD1 as D (6 bases). Germline CDR1 reads LNHDA; CDR2 reads SQIVND (reference sequence). The CDR3 extends over 16 amino acids. The V end was cut by 3 bases, the J end by 5 bases, with 19 bases between. The CDR3 region has the DNA TGTGCCAGTAGTATTATGTGTAGGGTAGGGGGGACTGAAGCTTTCTTT. Its translation is CASSIMCRVGGTEAFF.

The V gene is TRBV4-3, the J gene TRBJ2-3; D is possibly TRBD1 (6 bases). The germline CDR1 and CDR2 sequences are LGHNA and YSLEER. There are 15 residues in the CDR3. V dropped 2 bases and J dropped 4 bases, with 13 bases sitting between them. Here the CDR3 reads CASSQRQDRADTQYF. CDR3 nucleotides: TGCGCCAGCAGCCAACGACAGGACAGAGCAGATACGCAGTATTTT.

The CDR3 region has the DNA TGTGCCAGCAGCTTAATAGGGACAGGGGGCAACGCCTATGGCTACACCTTC. It codes for CASSLIGTGGNAYGYTF. V is TRBV7-3 and J is TRBJ1-2, with 12 bases matching TRBD1. This CDR3 has 17 amino acids. Trimming removed 1 base from V and 4 bases from J; junction bases left unmatched: 7. CDR1 and CDR2 (germline): SGHTA, FQGTGA.

This clone was found a few times. The chain joins TRBV5-1 to TRBJ2-2; D is possibly TRBD1 (6 bases). V was pared by 3 bases and J by 1 base, with 10 bases between. Germline V gene data show CDR1 as SGHRS and CDR2 as YFSETQ. CDR3 size: 15 residues. CDR3 loop: CASSSGRGNTGELFF. For the CDR3, the DNA is TGCGCCAGCAGCTCGGGCAGGGGGAACACCGGGGAGCTGTTTTTT. Based on the CDR3 plus reference TRBV5-1 and TRBJ2-2, the full variable domain is KAGVTQTPRYLIKTRGQQVTLSCSPISGHRSVSWYQQTPGQGLQFLFEYFSETQRNKGNFPGRFSGRQFSNSRSEMNVSTLELGDSALYLCASSSGRGNTGELFFGEGSRLTVL.

This rearrangement joins TRBV29-1 to TRBJ2-1, with TRBD2 matching 8 bases. Germline V lookup: CDR1 SQVTM, CDR2 ANQGSEA. J gave up 5 bases and V 4 bases, and 34 bases lay outside the gene matches. CDR3 length: 23 amino acids. Here the CDR3 DNA reads TGCAGCGTTGTTCTAAGCTCCAAAGGGACTAGGCTTCGAACCCTTGCCTTTAACAATGAGCAGTTCTTC. This sequence encodes CSVVLSSKGTRLRTLAFNNEQFF.

The chain employs TRBV14 and TRBJ1-2; TRBD1 agrees at 8 bases. CDR3 length: 15 residues. With V trimmed by 4 bases and J by 5 bases, 9 bases remained unmatched. Germline lookup yields CDR1 SGHDN and CDR2 FVKESK. The CDR3 coding sequence is TGTGCCAGCAGCCCCCCGGGGACAGGCCTATATGGCTACACCTTC. It encodes CASSPPGTGLYGYTF.

This clone appeared a few times. V and J are TRBV7-9 and TRBJ1-1; D is unclear. The CDR3 is made up of 15 amino acids. V was shortened by 5 bases and J by 2 bases, with 15 bases between the two germline ends. Per germline, CDR1 SEHNR and CDR2 FQNEAQ (reference sequence). The CDR3 spells CASSPRESFNTEAFF. As DNA, the CDR3 is TGTGCCAGCAGCCCCCGGGAGTCCTTTAACACTGAAGCTTTCTTT.

The chain links TRBV7-2 to TRBJ1-2, with 8 positions matching TRBD1. The CDR3 is made up of 14 amino acids. Germline values: CDR1 SGHTA, CDR2 FQGNSA. The J segment lost 7 bases and the V segment lost 0 bases, leaving 4 bases of the junction unmatched. The CDR3 loop reads CASSLALQGAGYTF. The DNA of the CDR3 is TGTGCCAGCAGCTTAGCCCTGCAGGGGGCTGGCTACACCTTC.

The rearrangement joins TRBV4-1 to TRBJ2-7; possible D gene TRBD1, 6 bases. Trimming took off 3 bases at V and 5 bases at J, with 11 bases between the two ends. CDR1 is MGHRA and CDR2 is YSYEKL in the germline V gene. This CDR3 spans 13 amino acids. CDR3 bases: TGCGCCAGCAGCCAGAACCAGGGGAACGAGCAGTACTTC. Translated: CASSQNQGNEQYF.

J is TRBJ1-4 and V is TRBV7-2, with D maybe TRBD1 (6 bases). The germline CDR1 and CDR2 sequences are SGHTA and FQGNSA. V lost 6 bases and J 9 bases, leaving 14 bases between the germline ends. The CDR3 has 13 amino acids. The CDR3 region has the DNA TGTGCCAGCAGTTCCGGACAGTCTAAAAAACTGTTTTTT. Translated: CASSSGQSKKLFF.